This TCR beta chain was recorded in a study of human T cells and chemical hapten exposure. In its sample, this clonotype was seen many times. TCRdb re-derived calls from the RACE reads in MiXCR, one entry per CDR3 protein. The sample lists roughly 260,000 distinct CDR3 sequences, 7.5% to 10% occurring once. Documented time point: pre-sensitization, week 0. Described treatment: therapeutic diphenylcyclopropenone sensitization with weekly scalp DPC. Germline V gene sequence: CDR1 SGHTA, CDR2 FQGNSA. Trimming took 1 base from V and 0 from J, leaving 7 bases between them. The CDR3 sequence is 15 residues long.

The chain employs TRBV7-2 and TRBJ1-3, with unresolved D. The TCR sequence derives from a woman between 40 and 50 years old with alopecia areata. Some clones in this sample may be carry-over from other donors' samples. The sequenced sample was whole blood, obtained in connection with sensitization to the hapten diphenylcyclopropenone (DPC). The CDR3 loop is CASSLVGSSGNTIYF. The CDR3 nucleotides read TGTGCCAGCAGCTTAGTAGGGAGCTCTGGAAACACCATATATTTT.